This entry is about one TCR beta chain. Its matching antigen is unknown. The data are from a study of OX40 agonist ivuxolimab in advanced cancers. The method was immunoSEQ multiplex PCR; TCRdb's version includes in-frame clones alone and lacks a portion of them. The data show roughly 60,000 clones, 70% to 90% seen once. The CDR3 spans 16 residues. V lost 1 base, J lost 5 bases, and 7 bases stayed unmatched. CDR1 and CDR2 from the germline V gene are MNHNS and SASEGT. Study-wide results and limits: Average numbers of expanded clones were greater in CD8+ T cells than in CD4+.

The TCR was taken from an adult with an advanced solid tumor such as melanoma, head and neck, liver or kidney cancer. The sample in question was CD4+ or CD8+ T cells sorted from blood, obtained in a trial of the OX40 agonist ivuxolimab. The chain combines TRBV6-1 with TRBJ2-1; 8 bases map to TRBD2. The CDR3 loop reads CASSEGGGRKNNEQFF. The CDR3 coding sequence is TGTGCCAGCAGTGAAGGGGGCGGGAGGAAAAACAATGAGCAGTTCTTC.